These T cell receptor beta chains were read from a single sample in a study of T cell changes during pregnancy in multiple sclerosis. Libraries were prepared by immunoSEQ multiplex PCR; TCRdb keeps only in-frame clonotypes and omits some of them. The sample lists around 60,000 clones, roughly nine tenths seen once, with roughly 2.5% in the top ten. The sample consisted of peripheral blood, taken in the first trimester of pregnancy. The receptor source for this set is a female donor with multiple sclerosis, enrolled in a pregnancy study. CDR3s include the opening cysteine and the closing phenylalanine or tryptophan. The D gene is left open where the match is weak. Clone size is shown for a subset of rows, as once, few, many or a class of expanded clone.

v_call,clone_size,j_call,d_call,cdr3_nt,cdr3_aa
TRBV27,.,TRBJ2-7,.,TGTGCCAGCGGACTCTCCGGGGCCTACGAGCAGTACTTC,CASGLSGAYEQYF
TRBV10-2,once,TRBJ2-7,TRBD1,TGCGCCAGCAGGTACGGGTCAGGGGGCGGAGGCGAGCAGTACTTC,CASRYGSGGGGEQYF
TRBV7-9,.,TRBJ2-7,.,TGTGCCAGCAGCTTAGTAGCAGGGGAGTCCTCCTACGAGCAGTACTTC,CASSLVAGESSYEQYF
TRBV6-5,once,TRBJ2-7,.,TGTGCCAGCACATCGATAGGGGGCTACGAGCAGTACTTC,CASTSIGGYEQYF
TRBV5-1,.,TRBJ2-2,TRBD2,TGCGCCAGCAGCTTGTGGGGACTAGCGGACACCGGGGAGCTGTTTTTT,CASSLWGLADTGELFF
TRBV6-5,.,TRBJ1-2,.,TGTGCCAGCAGTTACTCGAGAGGGCCTAATGGCTACACCTTC,CASSYSRGPNGYTF
TRBV7-6,.,TRBJ1-2,TRBD1,TGTGCCAGCAGCTTAGAGGGACAGGGCGGTTATGGCTACACCTTC,CASSLEGQGGYGYTF
TRBV6-1,.,TRBJ1-6,.,TGTGCCAGCAGTGAAGGGGGGGGTTCACCCCTCCACTTT,CASSEGGGSPLHF
TRBV9,.,TRBJ2-3,.,TGTGCCAGCAGCGTAGTAGAGCGTACTAGCACAGATACGCAGTATTTT,CASSVVERTSTDTQYF
TRBV1,.,TRBJ2-2,.,TGCACCAGCAGCCAAGATTGTTATCGTCAAGTAAAAGAACCAGGCTACCCCGGGGAGCTGTTTTTT,CTSSQDCYRQVKEPGYPGELFF
TRBV6-1,.,TRBJ2-2,TRBD1,TGTGCCAGCGTACCGACAGGGACCGGGGAGCTGTTTTTT,CASVPTGTGELFF
TRBV19,.,TRBJ1-5,.,TGTGCCACCTCCGGGGGGCGAGGACAGCCCCAGCATTTT,CATSGGRGQPQHF
TRBV6-5,few,TRBJ1-5,.,TGTGCCAGCAGAGGACAGCCTAATCAGCCCCAGCATTTT,CASRGQPNQPQHF
TRBV5-1,.,TRBJ1-4,.,TGCGCCAGCAGCTCAAGGGGAAATAATGAAAAACTGTTTTTT,CASSSRGNNEKLFF
TRBV19,.,TRBJ2-1,.,TGTGCCAGTAGCGTTATACAGGGTTTGGGTGAGCAGTTCTTC,CASSVIQGLGEQFF
TRBV10-3,few,TRBJ1-1,.,TGTGCCATCAGTGTATATGACTCGGGAACTGAAGCTTTCTTT,CAISVYDSGTEAFF
TRBV10-2,.,TRBJ2-7,TRBD2,TGCGCCAGCAGCGCAGGACTAGCGGGGGAGCAGTACTTC,CASSAGLAGEQYF
TRBV2,.,TRBJ2-2,TRBD2,TGTGCCAGCAGTGGACCTGGGGGGACTAGCGGGAGTGGGATCGCCGGGGAGCTGTTTTTT,CASSGPGGTSGSGIAGELFF
TRBV30,.,TRBJ1-2,TRBD1,TGTGCCTGGAGGCGGGGACAGTCCTATGGCTACACCTTC,CAWRRGQSYGYTF
TRBV30,.,TRBJ2-1,.,TGTGCCTGGGACCCGGGACACGGATACAATGAGCAGTTCTTC,CAWDPGHGYNEQFF
TRBV7-8,.,TRBJ2-7,TRBD1,TGTGCCAGCAGCGTTACAGGGGTTCTTTTCGAGCAGTACTTC,CASSVTGVLFEQYF
TRBV15,.,TRBJ2-7,TRBD2,TGTGCCACCAGCAGAGATCGACTAGCGGAGGAGCAGTACTTC,CATSRDRLAEEQYF
TRBV4-2,.,TRBJ2-4,TRBD2,TGTGCCAGCAGCCAAGCTACAGCGGGGGGGGACCGAGCCAAAAACATTCAGTACTTC,CASSQATAGGDRAKNIQYF
TRBV2,.,TRBJ1-1,.,TGTGCCAGCAGTGCCGACACTGAAGCTTTCTTT,CASSADTEAFF
TRBV18,.,TRBJ1-1,.,TGTGCCAGCTCCTGGGGGGGCGAGGTCTCTGAAGCTTTCTTT,CASSWGGEVSEAFF
TRBV27,.,TRBJ2-3,.,TGTGCCAGCAGTGAACTCGGCGCAGGGCGTGAAGATACGCAGTATTTT,CASSELGAGREDTQYF
TRBV7-2,few,TRBJ1-5,.,TGTGCCAGCAGCTTCAACGGAGAGCCCCAGCATTTT,CASSFNGEPQHF
TRBV4-1,.,TRBJ1-5,.,TGCGCCAGCAGCCTCCACCTACTGAGACTATATGTGGTTCAGCCCCAGCATTTT,CASSLHLLRLYVVQPQHF
TRBV9,once,TRBJ2-1,TRBD1,TGTGCCAGCAGCGTAGAGGGACAGGGGGTCCACAATGAGCAGTTCTTC,CASSVEGQGVHNEQFF
TRBV27,.,TRBJ2-7,.,TGTGCCAGCAGCGAAGGGCGGGGGACACCCTCCTACGAGCAGTACTTC,CASSEGRGTPSYEQYF
TRBV2,.,TRBJ2-3,TRBD2,TGTGCCAGCATTTTCGGACTAGCGGGCAACACAGATACGCAGTATTTT,CASIFGLAGNTDTQYF
TRBV6-4,.,TRBJ2-1,.,TGTGCCAGCAGTGACTCGGCAGACTACAATGAGCAGTTCTTC,CASSDSADYNEQFF